Listed here are 19 T cell receptor beta chains from one sample, sequenced in a study of T-cell reconstitution after alpha-beta-depleted transplantation in children. For TCRbeta, the library was prepared with unique molecular identifiers. MiXCR was run by TCRdb on the PCR reads, yielding one entry per CDR3 protein. The sample has 550,000 to 800,000 distinct CDR3 sequences, 10% to 15% seen once. The specimen comprised PBMCs, sampled before TCRalphabeta/CD19-depleted stem cell transplant. The receptors originated from a girl aged 2-10 years with congenital amegakaryocytic thrombocytopenia, due to receive a stem cell transplant.

This clonotype was seen repeatedly, ten times or more. V gene TRBV5-1 combines with J gene TRBJ2-1, with D possibly being TRBD1 or TRBD2 (5 bases each). The CDR3 covers 14 residues. Trimming stripped 0 bases from V and 7 bases from J, with 11 bases between. Germline CDR1 and CDR2: SGHRS and YFSETQ. CDR3 coding DNA: TGCGCCAGCAGCTTGGAAGGGACGAGGAATGAGCAGTTCTTC. As protein: CASSLEGTRNEQFF.

CDR3 region: CASSPLEKGRPYEQYF. The CDR3 DNA reads as TGCGCCAGCAGCCCCCTGGAGAAAGGGAGGCCCTACGAGCAGTACTTC. This chain connects TRBV4-1 to TRBJ2-7; D may be TRBD2 (6 bases). The V and J ends lost 4 bases and 2 bases respectively, with 18 bases between them. The CDR3 is made up of 16 amino acids. Per the germline V gene, CDR1 is MGHRA and CDR2 is YSYEKL.

This chain links TRBV5-1 with TRBJ2-5, with D perhaps assigned TRBD1 or TRBD2 (6 bases each). With 2 bases removed from V and 5 bases from J, the gap between germline ends came to 16 bases. CDR3 length: 15 residues. Germline V gene lookup returns CDR1 SGHRS and CDR2 YFSETQ. CDR3 residues: CASSFSGGGGETQYF. CDR3 coding DNA: TGCGCCAGCAGCTTCTCTGGGGGCGGAGGGGAGACCCAGTACTTC.

In its sample, this clonotype was seen many times. J is TRBJ2-1 and V is TRBV29-1; tentative D call: TRBD2 (6 bases). CDR1 SQVTM and CDR2 ANQGSEA come from the germline V gene. Trimming took 6 bases from V and 6 from J, leaving 18 bases between them. The CDR3 extends over 14 amino acids. CDR3 region: CSVDHRGTGNEQFF. The CDR3 nucleotides are TGCAGCGTGGACCACAGAGGGACTGGCAATGAGCAGTTCTTC.

The table lists this clonotype with a count of one. The chain carries TRBV11-2 and TRBJ2-7; 9 bases map to TRBD1. CDR3 size: 16 residues. V lost 4 bases to trimming and J lost 5 bases; unmatched junction nucleotides: 12. Germline lookup yields CDR1 SGHAT and CDR2 FQNNGV. The CDR3 DNA follows: TGTGCCAGCAGCTCCCGAGCCGGGACAGGGTTCGACGAGCAGTACTTC. It yields the protein CASSSRAGTGFDEQYF.

This clonotype was seen at least ten times. The chain employs TRBV5-1 and TRBJ2-6; D uncertain. This CDR3 has 14 amino acids. V was cut by 4 bases and J by 4 bases, with 9 bases left in between. CDR1 and CDR2 (germline): SGHRS, YFSETQ. In DNA form, the CDR3 reads TGCGCCAGCAGCCGGGCGATAGGGGCCAACGTCCTGACTTTC. This encodes CASSRAIGANVLTF.

This clonotype has only a few counts. The chain links TRBV9 to TRBJ1-2, with unresolved D. Germline V gene lookup returns CDR1 SGDLS and CDR2 YYNGEE. The V end lost 0 bases, the J end lost 8 bases, and 11 bases lay between the germline ends. The CDR3 consists of 13 residues. CDR3 sequence reads: CASSVVWNRGYTF. DNA for the CDR3: TGTGCCAGCAGCGTAGTCTGGAATAGAGGCTACACCTTC.

This sequence joins TRBV7-2 and TRBJ2-7, with D uncertain. Germline CDR1 reads SGHTA; CDR2 reads FQGNSA. This CDR3 is built from 15 residues. With 5 bases removed from V and 7 bases from J, the gap between germline ends came to 21 bases. CDR3 residues: CASSASLGVRWEQYF. The CDR3 nucleotides are TGTGCCAGCAGCGCATCCTTAGGTGTTCGGTGGGAGCAGTACTTC.

This clonotype has a handful of counts. The V gene is TRBV20-1, the J gene TRBJ2-1, with TRBD2 matching over 12 bases. V lost 5 bases and J lost 12; bases outside the gene matches: 23. This CDR3 comprises 18 residues. Looked up from germline, CDR1 is DFQATT and CDR2 is SNEGSKA (reference sequence). In DNA form, the CDR3 reads TGCAGTGCTCAACTGGGAGGGTCCGGGACTAGCGGGCCCTTGGGGCAGTTCTTC. Protein sequence: CSAQLGGSGTSGPLGQFF.

This clonotype was counted at least ten times. J is TRBJ2-7 and V is TRBV5-1, with 11 nucleotides matching TRBD1. This CDR3 has 16 residues. CDR1 SGHRS and CDR2 YFSETQ come from the germline V gene. J lost 3 bases, V lost 0 bases, and 5 bases had no gene match. The CDR3 sequence is CASSLAGQGGIYEQYF. The CDR3, as DNA: TGCGCCAGCAGCTTGGCGGGACAGGGGGGAATCTACGAGCAGTACTTC.

This clonotype was detected many times. V usage is TRBV29-1 and J usage is TRBJ2-1; 11 nucleotides agree with TRBD2. J was trimmed by 9 bases and V by 2 bases; bases with no gene match: 9. Looked up from germline, CDR1 is SQVTM and CDR2 is ANQGSEA. This CDR3 region has 15 residues. In nucleotides, the CDR3 is TGCAGCGTTGAACTCCCTAGCGGGAGGCTAGGTGAGCAGTTCTTC. It encodes CSVELPSGRLGEQFF.

This clonotype was detected only a few times. This chain links TRBV20-1 with TRBJ2-5; maybe TRBD2 (6 bases). The CDR3 sequence is 16 residues long. Trimming removed 6 bases from V and 2 bases from J, with 22 bases in between. The germline CDR1 and CDR2 sequences are DFQATT and SNEGSKA (reference sequence). In nucleotides, the CDR3 is TGCAGTGCGAGCGTCGGGCTAGCGCCTATTCAAGAGACCCAGTACTTC. The encoded protein is CSASVGLAPIQETQYF.

This clonotype was observed a few times. This chain connects TRBV20-1 to TRBJ2-1; D may be TRBD1 or TRBD2 (5 bases each). The CDR3 sequence is 14 residues long. In germline, CDR1 is DFQATT, CDR2 SNEGSKA (reference sequence). Trimming stripped 1 base from V and 7 bases from J, with 14 bases between. Written as DNA, the CDR3 is TGCAGTGCTAGAGGTTTCGGGTGGGGGAATGAGCAGTTCTTC. It encodes CSARGFGWGNEQFF.

This clonotype came up many times. The chain links TRBV25-1 to TRBJ2-3, with a weak D call TRBD1 (5 bases). Germline CDR1 is MGHDK and CDR2 is SYGVNS. V gave up 2 bases and J gave up 3 bases, with 12 bases separating them. The CDR3 contains 15 residues. The CDR3 DNA is TGTGCCAGCAGTGAACCAACAAGGGGAACAGATACGCAGTATTTT. Translated: CASSEPTRGTDTQYF. Together with reference TRBV25-1 and TRBJ2-3, the CDR3 gives the full variable domain: EADIYQTPRYLVIGTGKKITLECSQTMGHDKMYWYQQDPGMELHLIHYSYGVNSTEKGDLSSESTVSRIRTEHFPLTLESARPSHTSQYLCASSEPTRGTDTQYFGPGTRLTVL.

This clonotype was found many times. J is TRBJ1-5 and V is TRBV4-1, with a tentative D call TRBD1 (5 bases). The V end was cut by 2 bases, the J end by 6 bases, with 5 bases between. Germline CDR1 is MGHRA and CDR2 is YSYEKL. The CDR3 consists of 12 residues. The CDR3: CASSQQGQPQHF. DNA for the CDR3: TGCGCCAGCAGCCAACAGGGTCAGCCCCAGCATTTT.

This clonotype was counted at least ten times. The junction differs from germline at one of its ends, possibly a read error. V and J are TRBV12-3 or TRBV12-4 and TRBJ2-3, with TRBD2 identical over 7 bases. The CDR3 runs to 11 residues. CDR3 residues: CASSLLAGVFF. Here the CDR3 DNA reads TGTGCCAGCAGTTTGCTCGCGGGGGTCTTCTTT.

This clonotype was counted ten times or more. The chain combines TRBV20-1 with TRBJ1-5, with D unclear. This CDR3 region has 14 residues. V gave up 2 bases and J gave up 2 bases, with 10 bases separating them. Germline values: CDR1 DFQATT, CDR2 SNEGSKA (reference sequence). The CDR3 sequence is CSARSGGGNQPQHF. In nucleotides, the CDR3 is TGCAGTGCTAGATCGGGAGGCGGCAATCAGCCCCAGCATTTT.

The table lists this clonotype with many counts. The genes are TRBV7-2 and TRBJ2-3, with D possibly being TRBD1 (5 bases). V was cut by 3 bases and J by 3 bases, with 7 bases left in between. The CDR3 has 13 residues. Germline V lookup: CDR1 SGHTA, CDR2 FQGNSA. The CDR3 bases are TGTGCCAGCAGCTTGGACATAACAGATACGCAGTATTTT. Translating gives CASSLDITDTQYF.

Many counts were recorded for this clonotype. The V and J genes are TRBV12-3 or TRBV12-4 and TRBJ1-2; tentatively, D is TRBD1 (5 bases). This CDR3 spans 13 amino acids. V was shortened by 5 bases and J by 1 base, with 8 bases between the two germline ends. The CDR3 loop is CASSPGLNYGYTF. Here the CDR3 DNA reads TGTGCCAGCAGTCCAGGGCTTAACTATGGCTACACCTTC.